Below, one T cell receptor beta chain is given with its context. The data were produced by immunoSEQ multiplex PCR, yet TCRdb's version contains in-frame clones alone and is incomplete. This sample carries over 45,000 clones, about 92% of them seen once, and the ten largest clones take 0.5% to 0.6%. These data belong to a study of T cell changes during pregnancy in multiple sclerosis. Germline V gene sequence: CDR1 MRHNA, CDR2 SNTAGT. The V gene lost 7 bases and the J gene lost 5 bases, with 14 bases spanning the gap. There are 13 residues in the CDR3. The sequence was collected from a female donor with multiple sclerosis, enrolled in a pregnancy study. The V gene is TRBV6-4, the J gene TRBJ2-5; tentatively, D is TRBD2 (7 bases). This material consisted of CD4+ T cells from peripheral blood mononuclear cells, taken after pregnancy. The CDR3 DNA sequence: TGTGCCAGCAAAGGGGGGGGGATGGAGACCCAGTACTTC. Amino acid sequence: CASKGGGMETQYF.